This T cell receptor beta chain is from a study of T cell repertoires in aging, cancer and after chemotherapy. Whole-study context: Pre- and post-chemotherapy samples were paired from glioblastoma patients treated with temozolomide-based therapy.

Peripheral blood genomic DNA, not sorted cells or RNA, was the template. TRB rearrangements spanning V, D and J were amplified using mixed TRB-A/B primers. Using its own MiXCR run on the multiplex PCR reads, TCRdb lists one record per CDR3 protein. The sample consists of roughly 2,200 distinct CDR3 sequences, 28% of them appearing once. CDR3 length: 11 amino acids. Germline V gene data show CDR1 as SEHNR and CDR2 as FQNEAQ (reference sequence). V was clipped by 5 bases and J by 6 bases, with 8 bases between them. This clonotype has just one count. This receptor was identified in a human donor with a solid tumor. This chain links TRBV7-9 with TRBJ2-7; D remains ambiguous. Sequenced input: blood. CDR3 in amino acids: CASSRVGEQYV. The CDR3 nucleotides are TGTGCCAGCAGCCGAGTGGGCGAGCAGTACGTC.